This passage covers 22 T cell receptor beta chains from one sample sequenced in a study of T cell responses to AZD1222 COVID-19 vaccine (dated by TCRdb to the early 2020s). This specimen's time point label, per the study, means: about 28 days (+/-7) after the second vaccine dose. The library was prepared using the immunoSEQ multiplex PCR assay. TCRdb re-hosts the immuneACCESS table, in-frame sequences only. Its copies lack some clones; in the studies checked, an unresolved V gene accounts for under half of them, and the cause for the rest is not known. Counted in this sample were around 190,000 clones; roughly 92% of them appeared once. The top ten hold more than 1.5% of the sample. The material sequenced was peripheral blood, taken 28 days after the second AZD1222 dose. Receptors originate from an adult who received the AZD1222 COVID-19 vaccine.

The chain carries TRBV5-1 and TRBJ2-3, with 7 bases lining up with TRBD2. This CDR3 is built from 17 residues. Germline values: CDR1 SGHRS, CDR2 YFSETQ. V lost 0 bases and J lost 1; bases outside the gene matches: 8. The CDR3 coding sequence is TGCGCCAGCAGCTTGGTAGGGGCGGGGGTTGGCACAGATACGCAGTATTTT. This translates into CASSLVGAGVGTDTQYF.

The chain combines TRBV7-9 with TRBJ1-1; D unresolved. Germline loops: CDR1 SEHNR, CDR2 FQNEAQ (reference sequence). CDR3 length: 14 residues. V gave up 3 bases and J gave up 6 bases, with 14 bases separating them. The CDR3 region has the DNA TGTGCCAGCAGCTTTCATTCCGACAACTCTGAAGCTTTCTTT. Protein sequence: CASSFHSDNSEAFF.

This clone showed up just once. J is TRBJ1-2 and V is TRBV6-5; D is unclear. The V end lost 7 bases, the J end lost 6 bases, and 15 bases lay between the germline ends. This CDR3 region has 13 residues. From germline, CDR1 is MNHEY and CDR2 SVGAGI. The chain's CDR3 is CASTRTSQNGYTF. CDR3 sequence (DNA): TGTGCCAGCACTAGAACGAGCCAGAATGGCTACACCTTC.

The chain links TRBV9 to TRBJ1-6; D not resolved. This CDR3 region has 16 residues. CDR1 is SGDLS and CDR2 is YYNGEE in the germline V gene. Trimming left V 3 bases short and J 3 bases short, with 13 bases between. The CDR3 bases are TGTGCCAGCAGCGCCGCGGTCGGGGTCTATAATTCACCCCTCCACTTT. This encodes CASSAAVGVYNSPLHF.

The gene calls are TRBV27 and TRBJ1-5, with D unclear. The germline V gene has CDR1 MNHEY and CDR2 SMNVEV (reference sequence). CDR3 length equals 15 residues. Trimming cost V 5 bases and J 0 bases, with 11 bases left between them. CDR3 residues: CASSLMHPSNQPQHF. The DNA for the CDR3 is TGTGCCAGCAGTCTCATGCATCCTAGCAATCAGCCCCAGCATTTT.

This clone was detected once. The chain links TRBV6-5 to TRBJ1-1; maybe TRBD1 (5 bases). The germline gives CDR1 MNHEY, CDR2 SVGAGI. V was pared by 6 bases and J by 3 bases, with 14 bases between. CDR3 length: 14 amino acids. The CDR3 coding sequence is TGTGCCAGCAGGGGGGGGACGGCTTACACTGAAGCTTTCTTT. Translating it yields CASRGGTAYTEAFF.

V usage is TRBV5-5 and J usage is TRBJ1-1, with D unresolved. This CDR3 comprises 14 residues. The V gene's germline CDR1 is SGHKS and CDR2 YYEKEE (reference sequence). V lost 0 bases to trimming and J lost 1 base, with 7 bases between them. In DNA form, the CDR3 reads TGTGCCAGCAGCTTGGGCAGAAGGAACACTGAAGCTTTCTTT. Translation: CASSLGRRNTEAFF.

This clone appeared a few times. As DNA, the CDR3 is TGTGCCAGCAGTCCCGGGACAGTCGCTAATTCACCCCTCCACTTT. Protein product: CASSPGTVANSPLHF. The chain combines TRBV9 with TRBJ1-6, with TRBD1 matching 7 bases. The length of the CDR3 is 15 residues. Germline trimming cut 5 bases from V and 6 bases from J; bases unmatched to any gene: 8. From germline, CDR1 is SGDLS and CDR2 YYNGEE.

The chain is built from TRBV7-2 and TRBJ2-1; no firm D call. Germline V gene data show CDR1 as SGHTA and CDR2 as FQGNSA. Trimming took off 3 bases at V and 0 bases at J, with 9 bases between the two ends. This CDR3 has 15 residues. As DNA, the CDR3 is TGTGCCAGCAGCTTTTCGAAGAGCTCCTACAATGAGCAGTTCTTC. Protein product: CASSFSKSSYNEQFF.

V is TRBV7-3 and J is TRBJ2-7; 13 bases align to TRBD2. The germline CDR1 and CDR2 sequences are SGHTA and FQGTGA. After removal of 5 bases from V and 5 bases from J, the junction contained 6 bases not matched to a gene. The CDR3 is 15 residues long. The CDR3: CASSRFGLAGDEQYF. CDR3 DNA: TGTGCCAGCAGCAGATTTGGACTAGCGGGAGACGAGCAGTACTTC.

This chain connects TRBV19 to TRBJ1-1; 10 bases agree with TRBD1. Germline trimming cut 1 base from V and 4 bases from J; bases unmatched to any gene: 3. Germline V gene data show CDR1 as LNHDA and CDR2 as SQIVND (reference sequence). The CDR3 totals 15 residues. CDR3 sequence: CASSIGDRGLTEAFF. As DNA, the CDR3 is TGTGCCAGTAGTATAGGAGACAGGGGGCTCACTGAAGCTTTCTTT.

The V and J genes are TRBV30 and TRBJ1-4; tentative D call: TRBD1 (6 bases). The CDR3 is 15 amino acids. Germline values: CDR1 GTSNPN, CDR2 SVGIG (reference sequence). V lost 5 bases to trimming and J lost 3 bases, with 16 bases between them. The CDR3 sequence is CAWDQGNLPNEKLFF. CDR3 coding DNA: TGTGCCTGGGATCAGGGGAATCTACCTAATGAAAAACTGTTTTTT.

Of note for this clone: The identical CDR3 is also encoded by other nucleotide sequences in the sample. The rearrangement joins TRBV28 to TRBJ1-3; D remains unclear. Germline V lookup: CDR1 MDHEN, CDR2 SYDVKM. The CDR3 consists of 15 residues. V dropped 0 bases and J dropped 0 bases, with 6 bases sitting between them. In DNA form, the CDR3 reads TGTGCCAGCAGTTTATGGGGGAGCTCTGGAAACACCATATATTTT. Protein product: CASSLWGSSGNTIYF.

This chain connects TRBV6-6 to TRBJ1-4; a weak D match, TRBD1 (5 bases). Trimming shortened V by 5 bases and J by 4 bases, and 17 bases separated the two germline ends. CDR1 and CDR2 from the germline V gene are MNHNY and SVGAGI (reference sequence). The CDR3 has 16 amino acids. The CDR3 nucleotides are TGTGCCAGCAGTCCGACAGCAGTAGAGGGTAATGAAAAACTGTTTTTT. It yields the protein CASSPTAVEGNEKLFF.

The genes are TRBV4-1 and TRBJ2-1; 7 bases line up with TRBD2. The CDR3 runs 14 residues. V dropped 3 bases and J dropped 9; count of bases not matched to a gene: 8. Germline assignment: CDR1 MGHRA and CDR2 YSYEKL. In nucleotides, the CDR3 is TGCGCCAGCAGCCAGCAGGGAGGGAGAGGTGAGCAGTTCTTC. Amino acids: CASSQQGGRGEQFF.

The J gene is TRBJ1-3, the V gene TRBV28; TRBD1 matches at 8 bases. The ends lost 5 bases at V and 4 bases at J; junction bases unmatched: 13. The CDR3 covers 17 residues. Germline loops: CDR1 MDHEN, CDR2 SYDVKM. Written as DNA, the CDR3 is TGTGCCAGCAGTAAACAGCAGGGGGCTCAAGGAGGAAACACCATATATTTT. It yields the protein CASSKQQGAQGGNTIYF.

This chain joins TRBV5-1 and TRBJ2-7, with no clear D. The CDR3 is 14 residues long. V lost 0 bases and J 2 bases, leaving 9 bases between the germline ends. CDR1 and CDR2 from the germline V gene are SGHRS and YFSETQ. CDR3 sequence (DNA): TGCGCCAGCAGCTTGGAACCGACCGCCTACGAGCAGTACTTC. Residues: CASSLEPTAYEQYF.

The chain uses TRBV7-9 and TRBJ1-4; unclear D gene. This CDR3 is 11 amino acids long. Germline CDR1 SEHNR, CDR2 FQNEAQ (reference sequence). V lost 4 bases and J 8 bases, leaving 5 bases between the germline ends. As DNA, the CDR3 is TGTGCCAGCAGCTCCACAGAAAAACTGTTTTTT. It encodes CASSSTEKLFF.

In this sample, this clone turned up once. The chain uses TRBV28 and TRBJ1-1; 7 nucleotides align to TRBD1. CDR3 length: 15 residues. The V gene end was trimmed by 5 bases and the J gene end by 1 base; junction bases not matched to a gene: 7. Germline CDR1 MDHEN, CDR2 SYDVKM. The CDR3 nucleotides are TGTGCCAGCAGTCCGATGGGACAGCCGAACACTGAAGCTTTCTTT. It translates to CASSPMGQPNTEAFF.

The chain is built from TRBV29-1 and TRBJ1-1; the D gene is possibly TRBD1 (6 bases). The CDR3 spans 13 residues. The V end lost 6 bases, the J end lost 4 bases, and 15 bases lay between the germline ends. Germline assignment: CDR1 SQVTM and CDR2 ANQGSEA. CDR3 nucleotide sequence: TGCAGCGTAGCCAGGGGCGCGGGCACTGAAGCTTTCTTT. Amino acids: CSVARGAGTEAFF.

The CDR3 region is CASSPRPMGLAIETQYF. The CDR3 DNA is TGTGCCAGCAGCCCCCGGCCCATGGGACTAGCAATAGAGACCCAGTACTTC. The V gene is TRBV7-9, the J gene TRBJ2-5; TRBD2 agrees at 9 bases. Germline V gene lookup returns CDR1 SEHNR and CDR2 FQNEAQ (reference sequence). The CDR3 totals 17 residues. The V gene end was trimmed by 5 bases and the J gene end by 4 bases; junction bases not matched to a gene: 14.

This chain uses TRBV27 with TRBJ2-1; 11 bases match TRBD2. The CDR3 spans 15 residues. After removal of 4 bases from V and 5 bases from J, the junction contained 4 bases not matched to a gene. Germline CDR1 MNHEY, CDR2 SMNVEV (reference sequence). For the CDR3, the DNA is TGTGCCAGCAGTTCTAGACTAGCGGGGAACAATGAGCAGTTCTTC. Its protein is CASSSRLAGNNEQFF.